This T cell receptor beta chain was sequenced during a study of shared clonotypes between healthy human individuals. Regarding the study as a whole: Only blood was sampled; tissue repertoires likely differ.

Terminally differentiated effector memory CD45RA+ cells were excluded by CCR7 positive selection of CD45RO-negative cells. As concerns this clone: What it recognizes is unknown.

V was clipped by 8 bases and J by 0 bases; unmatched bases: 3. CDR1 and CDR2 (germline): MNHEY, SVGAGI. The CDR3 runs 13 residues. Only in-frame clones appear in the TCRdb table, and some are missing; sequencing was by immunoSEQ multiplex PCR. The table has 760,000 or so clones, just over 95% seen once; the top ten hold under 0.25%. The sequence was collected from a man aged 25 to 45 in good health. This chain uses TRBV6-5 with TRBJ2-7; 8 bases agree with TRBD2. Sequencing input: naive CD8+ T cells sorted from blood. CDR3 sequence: CASSGRDSYEQYF. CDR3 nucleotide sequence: TGTGCCAGCTCCGGGAGGGACTCCTACGAGCAGTACTTC.